The entry that follows covers one TCR beta chain sequence. The specificity of this receptor is unknown. Base qualities are not at hand, and no much larger clone is one base apart. The donors were healthy, HIV-negative adults who had no recently reported acute infections or vaccinations. All donors were Caucasian adults living in Nashville, Tennessee, USA. For unsorted samples, 85 million to 100 million PBMCs were counted, and genomic DNA was extracted using the QIAamp DNA Blood Mini kit. After blood collection by leukapheresis, PBMCs were isolated using Ficoll-Histopaque density gradient centrifugation and then cryopreserved in the vapor phase of liquid nitrogen. This entry is derived from a study of shared clonotypes between healthy human individuals (dated by TCRdb to 2020 to 2022). For the study in its entirety: The cohort included three men and a couple of women between 18 and 49 years of age. Per donor, leukapheresis produced somewhere between about 0.8 and 9 billion PBMCs. To increase sequencing depth and limit assay-specific biases, different laboratories used diverse techniques to prepare libraries and sequence TCR repertoires. To estimate repertoire size and how much clonotypes are shared between individuals, the study performed deep sequencing of blood TCR repertoires from 4 to 6 healthy adults.

Inclusive of the bounding cysteine and phenylalanine, the CDR3 is 15 residues long. The kept DNA is CDR3 alone, 45 bases in frame from the first base. In the germline V gene, CDR1 corresponds to MDHEN and CDR2 to SYDVKM. V and J lose 6 bases and 6 bases, and a span of 18 bases separates them. Using the deep immunoSEQ assay, TCR CDR3 regions were amplified from genomic DNA by multiplex PCR. For each cell subset, the extracted genomic DNA was distributed evenly across all wells of several immunoSEQ 96-well plates, and each plate served as one replicate. For unsorted PBMC, each replicate PCR was loaded with roughly 330 ng genomic DNA, equivalent to 25,000 to 35,000 T cell genomes. Unsorted PBMC genomic DNA was sequenced across ten immunoSEQ deep assay plates. Purified libraries were quantified with a Qubit 3.0 fluorometer, sized on a Bioanalyzer 2100, and re-quantified with the KAPA Library Quantification kit. Every immunoSEQ 96-well plate was sequenced on a separate single-read 150-cycle Illumina NextSeq 550 flow cell. In the original analysis: Because the immunoSEQ output included only junctional sequences and no quality scores, the filtering could not be the same as the filtering used for full-length reads. Sequences were annotated with PyIR, a Python wrapper for IgBLAST v1.9, and V/J genes and CDR3 were assigned using IMGT germline references. Reads with weak V/J assignments (E-value above 1e-6), missing CDR3, stop codons, out-of-frame junctions, or ambiguous translated residues were removed. V3J clonotypes were defined as sequences sharing the same inferred V gene, J gene, and CDR3 amino acid sequence. To compute the percentage overlap between repertoires, the number of shared unique clonotypes was divided by the size of the smaller repertoire. RTK rarefaction, the Chao1 estimator, and Recon v2.1 estimates of unobserved clonotypes were used to assess repertoire richness. In TCRdb, the immuneACCESS table is reduced to in-frame sequences with V and J assigned. These tables do not hold every clone; where another copy was compared, an unresolved V gene accounts for under half, and the others remain unexplained. V and J calls and clone size follow that table, whereas D and trimming were derived from the DNA. For this sample there are about 470,000 clones; roughly 77% appear just once. The top ten hold about 13% of the sample.

The paper's findings and limits, for the study overall: Pairwise subsampling indicated that sequencing depth was expected to affect the degree of clonotype sharing among donors. Sampling was restricted to blood, and TCR repertoires in tissues likely differ from the TCR repertoires found in blood. The small number of donors limited the genetic and exposure-history diversity represented.

The chain is made from TRBV28 and TRBJ1-5; matching of 5 bases hints at TRBD1 as the D gene. The sequenced material came from PBMCs. This TCR derives from a woman between 35 and 50 years old in good health. Some clones in this sample may be carry-over from other donors' samples. The encoded CDR3 is CASSPLLKGRQPQHF. The DNA is TGTGCCAGCAGCCCCCTTTTGAAGGGACGTCAGCCCCAGCATTTT.